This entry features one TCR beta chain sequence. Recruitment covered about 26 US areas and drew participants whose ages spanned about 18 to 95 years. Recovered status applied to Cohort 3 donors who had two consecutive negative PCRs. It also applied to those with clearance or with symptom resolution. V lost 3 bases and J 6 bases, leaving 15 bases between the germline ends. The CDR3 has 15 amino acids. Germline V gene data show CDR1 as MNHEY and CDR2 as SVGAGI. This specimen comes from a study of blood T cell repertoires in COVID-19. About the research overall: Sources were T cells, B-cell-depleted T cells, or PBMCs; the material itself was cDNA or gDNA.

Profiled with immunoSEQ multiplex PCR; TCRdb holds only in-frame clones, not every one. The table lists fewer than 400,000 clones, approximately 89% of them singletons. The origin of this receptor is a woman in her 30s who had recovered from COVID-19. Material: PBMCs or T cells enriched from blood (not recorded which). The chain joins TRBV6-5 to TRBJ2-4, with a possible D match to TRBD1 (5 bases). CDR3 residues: CASSYRQGWGNIQYF. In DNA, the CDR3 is TGTGCCAGCAGTTATCGGCAGGGATGGGGAAACATTCAGTACTTC.